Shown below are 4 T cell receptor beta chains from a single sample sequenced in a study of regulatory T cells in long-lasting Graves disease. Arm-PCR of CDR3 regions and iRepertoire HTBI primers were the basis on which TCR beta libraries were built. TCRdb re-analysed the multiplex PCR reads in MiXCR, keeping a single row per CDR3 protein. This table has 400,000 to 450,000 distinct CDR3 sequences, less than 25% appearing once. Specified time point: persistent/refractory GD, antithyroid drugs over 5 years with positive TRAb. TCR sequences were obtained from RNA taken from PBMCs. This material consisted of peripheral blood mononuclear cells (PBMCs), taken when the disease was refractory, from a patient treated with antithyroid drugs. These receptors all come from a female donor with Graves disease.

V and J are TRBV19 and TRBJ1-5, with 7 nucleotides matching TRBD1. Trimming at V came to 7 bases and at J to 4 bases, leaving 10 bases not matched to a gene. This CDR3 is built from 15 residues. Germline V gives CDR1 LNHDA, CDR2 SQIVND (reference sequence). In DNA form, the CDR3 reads TGTGCCAGTACTTATGGTCGGACAGGTAATCAGCCCCAGCATTTT. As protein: CASTYGRTGNQPQHF.

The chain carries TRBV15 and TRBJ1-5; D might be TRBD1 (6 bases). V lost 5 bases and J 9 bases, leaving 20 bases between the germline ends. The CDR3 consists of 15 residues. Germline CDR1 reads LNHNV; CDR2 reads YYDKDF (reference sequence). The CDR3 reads CATSPPGQFYLPQHF. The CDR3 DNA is TGTGCCACCAGCCCTCCAGGACAGTTCTATTTGCCCCAGCATTTT.

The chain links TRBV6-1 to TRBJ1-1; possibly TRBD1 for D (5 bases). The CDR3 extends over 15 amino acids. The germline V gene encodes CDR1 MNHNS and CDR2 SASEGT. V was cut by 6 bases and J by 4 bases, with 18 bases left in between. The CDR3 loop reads CASSTRGYSGTEAFF. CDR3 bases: TGTGCCAGCAGCACTCGGGGGTATTCGGGCACTGAAGCTTTCTTT.

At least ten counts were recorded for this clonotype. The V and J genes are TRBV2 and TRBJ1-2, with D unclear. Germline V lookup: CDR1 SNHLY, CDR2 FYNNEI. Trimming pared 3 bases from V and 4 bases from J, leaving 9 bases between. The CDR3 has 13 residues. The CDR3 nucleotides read TGTGCCAGCAGTGACAGTAGGCTCTATGGCTACACCTTC. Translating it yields CASSDSRLYGYTF. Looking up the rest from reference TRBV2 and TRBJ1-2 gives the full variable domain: EPEVTQTPSHQVTQMGQEVILRCVPISNHLYFYWYRQILGQKVEFLVSFYNNEISEKSEIFDDQFSVERPDGSNFTLKIRSTKLEDSAMYFCASSDSRLYGYTFGSGTRLTVV.